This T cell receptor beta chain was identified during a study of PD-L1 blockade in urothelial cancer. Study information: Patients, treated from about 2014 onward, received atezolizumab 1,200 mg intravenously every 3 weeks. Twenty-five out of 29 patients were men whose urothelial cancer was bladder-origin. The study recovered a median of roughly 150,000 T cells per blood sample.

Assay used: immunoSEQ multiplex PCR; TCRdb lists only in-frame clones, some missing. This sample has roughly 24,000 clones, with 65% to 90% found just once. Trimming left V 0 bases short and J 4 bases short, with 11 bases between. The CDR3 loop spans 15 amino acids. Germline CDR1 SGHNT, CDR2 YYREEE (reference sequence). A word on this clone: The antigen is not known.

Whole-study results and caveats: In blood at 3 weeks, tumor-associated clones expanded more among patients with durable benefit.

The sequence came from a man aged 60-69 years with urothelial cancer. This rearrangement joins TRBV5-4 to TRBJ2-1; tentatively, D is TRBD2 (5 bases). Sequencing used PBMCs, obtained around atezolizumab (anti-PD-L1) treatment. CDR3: CASSLVPGGYNEQFF. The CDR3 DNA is TGTGCCAGCAGCTTGGTTCCCGGCGGGTACAATGAGCAGTTCTTC. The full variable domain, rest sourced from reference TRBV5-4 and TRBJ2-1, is ETGVTQSPTHLIKTRGQQVTLRCSSQSGHNTVSWYQQALGQGPQFIFQYYREEENGRGNFPPRFSGLQFPNYSSELNVNALELDDSALYLCASSLVPGGYNEQFFGPGTRLTVL.